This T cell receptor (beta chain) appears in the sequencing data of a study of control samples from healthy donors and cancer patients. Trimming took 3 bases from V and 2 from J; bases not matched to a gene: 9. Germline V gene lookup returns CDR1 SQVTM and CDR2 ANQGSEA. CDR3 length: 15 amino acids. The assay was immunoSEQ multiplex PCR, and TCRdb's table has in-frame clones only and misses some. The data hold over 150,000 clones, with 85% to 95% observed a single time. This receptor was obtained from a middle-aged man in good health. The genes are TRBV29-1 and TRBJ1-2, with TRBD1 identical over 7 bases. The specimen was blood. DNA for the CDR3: TGCAGCGTTGATTACCCCGGGACAGCAAACTATGGCTACACCTTC. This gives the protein CSVDYPGTANYGYTF. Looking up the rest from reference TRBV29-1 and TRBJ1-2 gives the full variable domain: SAVISQKPSRDICQRGTSLTIQCQVDSQVTMMFWYRQQPGQSLTLIATANQGSEATYESGFVIDKFPISRPNLTFSTLTVSNMSPEDSSIYLCSVDYPGTANYGYTFGSGTRLTVV.